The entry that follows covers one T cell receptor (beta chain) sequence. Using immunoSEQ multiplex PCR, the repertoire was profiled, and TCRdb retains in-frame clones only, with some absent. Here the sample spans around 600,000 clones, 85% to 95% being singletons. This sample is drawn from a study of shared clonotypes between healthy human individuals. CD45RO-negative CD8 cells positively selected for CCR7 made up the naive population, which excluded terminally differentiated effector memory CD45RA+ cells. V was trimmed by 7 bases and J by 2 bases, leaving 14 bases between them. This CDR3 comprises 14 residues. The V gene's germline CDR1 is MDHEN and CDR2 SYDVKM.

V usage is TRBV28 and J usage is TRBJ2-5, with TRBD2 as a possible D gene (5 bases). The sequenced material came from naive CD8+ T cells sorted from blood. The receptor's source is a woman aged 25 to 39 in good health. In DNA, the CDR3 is TGTGCCAGCACCCCGCCGGACTCGCAAGAGACCCAGTACTTC. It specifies CASTPPDSQETQYF.